The clone carrying this T cell receptor beta chain was recorded many times. Its antigen is not identified. The hyperthyroidism patients had all been newly diagnosed, and their disease duration was under 2 months. Their ages ranged from 18 to 65 years. Predating any ophthalmopathy symptoms, the blood sample was taken at first hyperthyroidism diagnosis. The CDR3 extends over 15 amino acids. Looked up from germline, CDR1 is MNHEY and CDR2 is SVGEGT. Trimming shortened V by 2 bases and J by 4 bases, and 14 bases separated the two germline ends. These data are taken from a study of T cells in Graves' hyperthyroidism and ophthalmopathy. General study findings and limits: The model made its ophthalmopathy prediction, and onset followed a median around 6.5 months later. Within blood appeared most thyroid clonotypes that had expanded above 0.001.

RNA transcripts gave rise to amplified TCR beta CDR3 regions. During a first-round RT-PCR of the TCR CDR3, the HTBI primer set was used. TCRdb recomputed calls from the multiplex PCR reads with MiXCR, one row per CDR3 protein. Of about 290,000 distinct CDR3 sequences in the sample, about an eighth are singletons; the top ten hold roughly 7.5%. The chain recombines TRBV6-2 or TRBV6-3 with TRBJ2-5, with D maybe TRBD2 (6 bases). The sequencing input was blood. The source is a woman in her twenties or thirties with Graves' hyperthyroidism that later progressed to Graves' ophthalmopathy. Here the CDR3 reads CASSYDGGGRETQYF. For the CDR3, the DNA is TGTGCCAGCAGTTACGATGGGGGAGGTCGAGAGACCCAGTACTTC.